This T cell receptor beta chain was sequenced during a study of monozygotic twins with inflammatory bowel disease (dated by TCRdb to the late 2010s). Looking at the study overall: The complete study included around 30 monozygotic twin pairs: 19 IBD-discordant Danish pairs and nine German pairs, of which four were IBD-concordant and five were IBD-discordant. Each individual had, on average, about 151 000 unique TCRalpha sequences and 181 000 unique TCRbeta sequences available for analysis. Within discordant pairs, disease-associated traits were sought mainly by comparing IBD patients with their genetically identical healthy co-twins. General conclusions and limits of the study: No single strong signal or clonotype linked to IBD turned up in the results, so the idea that one exists was not supported. Differing immunosuppressive treatments among patients may have added background noise and inter-individual variability to the repertoires. Fewer clonotypes were shared with other individuals by IBD patients than by healthy twins, most markedly in patients showing signs of disease activity. Distinction between different T cell subtypes could not be achieved in the analysis. IBD patients had lower TCRbeta repertoire diversity, measured by the inverse Simpson index, than their healthy co-twins. Repertoire similarity did not differ between concordant and discordant twins, which could be due to limited statistical power.

The library was generated by 5' RACE. Preparation of each TCR library used roughly 3.5 ug of total RNA. For each sample, cDNA synthesis with SMARTScribe reverse transcriptase was split into eight separate reactions. During cDNA synthesis, template switching introduced unique molecular identifiers that contained a 6-nucleotide sample barcode. Amplification of TCRalpha and TCRbeta cDNA involved two nested PCRs of approximately 16 and 10 cycles, and each PCR was followed by bead purification. Before amplification, the cDNA was treated with uracil DNA-glycosylase and purified using the QIAquick PCR purification kit. The second PCR was the step at which Illumina TruSeq-compatible adapters and sample-specific barcodes were added. TapeStation and Qubit were used to check library quality and concentration, and 4.5 to 6.5 ng of each library was pooled. Pooled libraries were sequenced on an Illumina HiSeq2500 single-index Rapid Run with 2 x 100 bp reads and custom sequencing primers. As for the authors' bioinformatics: PCR and sequencing errors were corrected by UMI-based consensus assembly using MiGEC version 1.2.6. MiXCR version 2.1.1 was used for V(D)J alignment, clonotype assembly and CDR3 extraction. Normalisation of gene usage, clonotype sharing and MAIT/NKT TCR abundance was achieved by analysing the top 1000, 10 000 and 20 000 clonotypes per sample. After downsampling to 27 000 UMIs, diversity was calculated as the inverse Simpson index using the vegan R package. Paired Mann-Whitney U tests were applied to discordant twin pairs, and Benjamini-Hochberg correction was used for multiple testing. Through TCRdb reprocessing, the reads give one entry per CDR3 protein sequence; DNA is omitted. Here the V and J calls rest on TCRdb's processing, not on the authors' analysis. This sample's table lists about 160,000 distinct CDR3 sequences. The ten most abundant clones make up roughly 2.4% of the sample.

Turning to this clonotype: The specificity of this receptor is unknown.

Sequences SEHNR (CDR1) and FQNEAQ (CDR2) are obtained from the germline V gene (reference sequence). The CDR3 holds 14 amino acids from the cysteine to the phenylalanine. No DNA accompanies this entry. From each donor, a roughly 2.5 ml peripheral blood sample was drawn into PAXgene tubes and stored at -80 degrees C. Without any T cell sorting, total RNA was extracted from whole blood using the PAXgene blood miRNA kit on an automated QIAcube. Deep TCRalpha and TCRbeta repertoire profiling with unique molecular barcoding was performed on peripheral blood of monozygotic twin pairs concordant or discordant for inflammatory bowel disease. Smoking habits were recorded for all twin pairs, and each individual was classified as a current, former or never smoker.

Source material: blood. The sequence derives from a human donor with ulcerative colitis or Crohn's disease, or a healthy co-twin of an affected twin (not recorded which). The chain couples TRBV7-9 to TRBJ1-1; TCRdb designates TRBD1, a call that cannot be tested without DNA. The CDR3 protein: CASTGPGGATEAFF.